The next 28 T cell receptor beta chains were all read from a single sample in a study of regulatory T cells in long-lasting Graves disease. As to time point: newly diagnosed GD, antithyroid drugs for less than 3 months. Extracted RNA from PBMCs served as the source of the TCR library. According to the study, TCR beta libraries were built with iRepertoire HTBI primers and CDR3-region Arm-PCR. TCRdb reprocessed the multiplex PCR reads via MiXCR and lists one record per CDR3 protein. The top ten clones hold roughly an eighth of a sample with 450,000 to 500,000 distinct CDR3 sequences, about 17% of them seen once. The data also belong to a second study, concerning T cells in Graves' hyperthyroidism and ophthalmopathy.

The source was peripheral blood mononuclear cells (PBMCs), collected at new diagnosis, from a patient treated with antithyroid drugs. These receptors were collected from a man aged 40-50 years with Graves disease.

This clonotype was detected a few times. The chain combines TRBV2 with TRBJ1-5, with TRBD1 matching 8 bases. The CDR3 runs to 15 residues. Looked up from germline, CDR1 is SNHLY and CDR2 is FYNNEI. V lost 6 bases, J lost 1 base, and 5 bases stayed unmatched. CDR3 amino acids: CASRPTGESNQPQHF. Written as DNA, the CDR3 is TGTGCCAGCAGACCGACAGGGGAGAGCAATCAGCCCCAGCATTTT.

The chain joins TRBV5-1 to TRBJ2-1, with 11 bases fitting TRBD2. Trimming removed 4 bases from V and 7 bases from J; junction bases left unmatched: 16. This CDR3 region has 18 residues. In germline, CDR1 is SGHRS, CDR2 YFSETQ. The CDR3 loop reads CASSRGDRKLAGVNEQFF. Here the CDR3 DNA reads TGCGCCAGCAGCCGGGGGGACCGAAAACTAGCGGGAGTTAATGAGCAGTTCTTC.

The table lists this clonotype with many counts. V usage is TRBV27 and J usage is TRBJ2-5; D gene ambiguous. The CDR3 loop spans 11 amino acids. CDR1 is MNHEY, CDR2 SMNVEV, per germline (reference sequence). Trimming left V 3 bases short and J 6 bases short, with 5 bases between. CDR3: CASSFGQTQYF. The CDR3, as DNA: TGTGCCAGCAGTTTCGGGCAGACCCAGTACTTC.

Concerning this clonotype: It differs at one base from a far larger clone, so likely a read error. The chain employs TRBV11-3 and TRBJ2-1; D call uncertain. CDR1 is SGHNT, CDR2 YENEEA, per germline. The CDR3 consists of 15 residues. The DNA for the CDR3 is TGTGCCAGCAGCTTAGGGCCCAGCTCCTACAATGAGCAGCTCTTC. Residues: CASSLGPSSYNEQLF.

This clonotype was seen a handful of times. The V and J genes are TRBV7-9 and TRBJ2-1, with a tentative D call TRBD2 (6 bases). The germline V gene encodes CDR1 SEHNR and CDR2 FQNEAQ (reference sequence). V was clipped by 8 bases and J by 9 bases, with 23 bases between them. The CDR3 is 15 residues long. The chain's CDR3 is CASVYRSNLGGEQFF. The CDR3 coding sequence is TGTGCCAGCGTCTATCGGAGCAACCTGGGGGGTGAGCAGTTCTTC. The full variable domain, in which reference TRBV7-9 and TRBJ2-1 provide the parts outside the CDR3, is DTGVSQNPRHKITKRGQNVTFRCDPISEHNRLYWYRQTLGQGPEFLTYFQNEAQLEKSRLLSDRFSAERPKGSFSTLEIQRTEQGDSAMYLCASVYRSNLGGEQFFGPGTRLTVL.

This clonotype was seen many times. This sequence joins TRBV14 and TRBJ2-1; 7 nucleotides line up with TRBD1. The CDR3 sequence is 17 residues long. The ends lost 4 bases at V and 1 base at J; junction bases unmatched: 10. Germline V lookup: CDR1 SGHDN, CDR2 FVKESK. In DNA form, the CDR3 reads TGTGCCAGCAGCCCCTGGGACAGCCCGAAATCCTACAATGAGCAGTTCTTC. Residues: CASSPWDSPKSYNEQFF.

V gene TRBV7-2 combines with J gene TRBJ2-1; D could derive from TRBD1 or TRBD2 (5 bases each). This CDR3 is built from 14 residues. V was pared by 3 bases and J by 8 bases, with 14 bases between. Per the germline V gene, CDR1 is SGHTA and CDR2 is FQGNSA. CDR3 bases: TGTGCCAGCAGCTTCCTAGCACTGGGGCATGAGCAGTTCTTC. Its protein is CASSFLALGHEQFF.

This clonotype was detected ten times or more. The chain uses TRBV28 and TRBJ1-2, with a possible D match to TRBD1 (6 bases). This CDR3 contains 14 residues. Trimming pared 5 bases from V and 5 bases from J, leaving 15 bases between. The germline V gene encodes CDR1 MDHEN and CDR2 SYDVKM. This CDR3 is CASSALWGAYGYTF. DNA of the CDR3: TGTGCCAGCAGTGCCCTATGGGGGGCGTATGGCTACACCTTC.

The J gene is TRBJ2-1, the V gene TRBV7-6; TRBD2 matches 9 bases. The CDR3 consists of 17 residues. Germline V gives CDR1 SGHVS, CDR2 FNYEAQ. V gave up 1 base and J gave up 8 bases; unmatched junction bases: 12. CDR3 sequence: CASSLGPAGGPSDEQFF. The CDR3 bases are TGTGCCAGCAGCTTAGGCCCAGCGGGAGGACCGTCGGATGAGCAGTTCTTC.

For this clonotype: This may arise from a read error, as a much more abundant clone is one base away. The chain uses TRBV25-1 and TRBJ2-7; D unresolved. V lost 2 bases and J lost 6, with 5 bases in between. CDR3 length: 11 residues. Germline V gene sequence: CDR1 MGHDK, CDR2 SYGVNS. The CDR3 nucleotides are TGTGCCAGCAGTGAAATATTCGAGCAGTACTTC. Its protein product is CASSEIFEQYF.

This clonotype was seen many times. The rearrangement links TRBV20-1 to TRBJ2-1; possibly TRBD1 for D (6 bases). The germline gives CDR1 DFQATT, CDR2 SNEGSKA (reference sequence). Trimming stripped 0 bases from V and 8 bases from J, with 14 bases between. This CDR3 contains 14 residues. This CDR3 is CSARDEGGRDEQFF. CDR3 DNA: TGCAGTGCTAGAGATGAAGGGGGTAGAGATGAGCAGTTCTTC.

This clonotype occurred a few times. The rearrangement links TRBV9 to TRBJ2-5; 8 bases fit TRBD2. Germline assignment: CDR1 SGDLS and CDR2 YYNGEE. The CDR3 runs 15 residues. The V gene end was trimmed by 3 bases and the J gene end by 1 base; junction bases not matched to a gene: 5. The CDR3 protein is CASSAATSGQETQYF. The CDR3 DNA sequence: TGTGCCAGCAGCGCCGCCACTAGCGGCCAAGAGACCCAGTACTTC.

This clonotype has a count of ten or more. The chain carries TRBV29-1 and TRBJ1-2; TRBD1 aligns across 8 bases. The V and J ends lost 7 bases and 7 bases, in that order; junction bases with no gene match: 17. This CDR3 has 15 residues. CDR1 SQVTM and CDR2 ANQGSEA come from the germline V gene. In DNA form, the CDR3 reads TGCAGCGCACCCGTTCCGGGACAGGTTTTTGCTGGCTACACCTTC. This gives the protein CSAPVPGQVFAGYTF.

This clonotype appeared many times. The chain employs TRBV6-1 and TRBJ2-7; 10 nucleotides agree with TRBD2. The CDR3 sequence is 17 residues long. Losses at the gene ends were 1 base for V and 7 bases for J; bases not matched to a gene: 13. The germline V gene encodes CDR1 MNHNS and CDR2 SASEGT. The CDR3 is CASSEELAFLAGVEQYF. The CDR3 bases are TGTGCCAGCAGTGAAGAGTTGGCATTTCTAGCGGGAGTGGAGCAGTACTTC.

This clonotype has only a few counts. Here the CDR3 reads CASSQGVAVETQYF. CDR3 nucleotide sequence: TGTGCCAGCAGCCAAGGGGTAGCCGTGGAGACCCAGTACTTC. This chain connects TRBV4-2 to TRBJ2-5; D call uncertain. The CDR3 runs 14 residues. V dropped 1 base and J dropped 5 bases, with 11 bases sitting between them. Germline V gives CDR1 LGHNA, CDR2 YNFKEQ.

Here the CDR3 reads CASSPISRTGDYEQYF. The CDR3 coding sequence is TGTGCCAGCTCACCAATCTCTCGGACAGGGGACTACGAGCAGTACTTC. V usage is TRBV18 and J usage is TRBJ2-7, with TRBD1 matching 9 bases. J was trimmed by 3 bases and V by 2 bases; bases with no gene match: 8. This CDR3 is built from 16 residues. CDR1 and CDR2 (germline): KGHSH, LQKENI. Drawing the rest from reference TRBV18 and TRBJ2-7, the complete variable domain is NAGVMQNPRHLVRRRGQEARLRCSPMKGHSHVYWYRQLPEEGLKFMVYLQKENIIDESGMPKERFSAEFPKEGPSILRIQQVVRGDSAAYFCASSPISRTGDYEQYFGPGTRLTVT.

This clonotype was counted a few times. Since a much larger clone is just one base distant, this may be a read error. The chain is built from TRBV2 and TRBJ2-1, with D perhaps TRBD1 or TRBD2 (5 bases each). CDR1 and CDR2 from the germline V gene are SNHLY and FYNNEI. V was shortened by 4 bases and J by 8 bases, with 15 bases between the two germline ends. This CDR3 region has 14 residues. The CDR3 coding sequence is TGTGCCAGCAGTGGGACACTAGTATACGATGAGCAGTTCTTC. It encodes CASSGTLVYDEQFF. The full variable domain, with the rest looked up from reference TRBV2 and TRBJ2-1, is EPEVTQTPSHQVTQMGQEVILRCVPISNHLYFYWYRQILGQKVEFLVSFYNNEISEKSEIFDDQFSVERPDGSNFTLKIRSTKLEDSAMYFCASSGTLVYDEQFFGPGTRLTVL.

This clonotype was picked up a small number of times. V is TRBV4-2 and J is TRBJ2-1, with 13 bases matching TRBD2. Germline CDR1 and CDR2: LGHNA and YNFKEQ. The CDR3 runs 15 residues. Germline trimming cut 0 bases from V and 12 bases from J; bases unmatched to any gene: 5. The CDR3: CASSQEGTSGNRQFF. In DNA form, the CDR3 reads TGTGCCAGCAGCCAAGAGGGGACTAGCGGGAATCGGCAGTTCTTC.

This clonotype was seen repeatedly, ten times or more. The V and J genes are TRBV7-2 and TRBJ2-3, with D unclear. Trimming pared 1 base from V and 7 bases from J, leaving 6 bases between. Germline loops: CDR1 SGHTA, CDR2 FQGNSA. CDR3 length: 12 amino acids. For the CDR3, the DNA is TGTGCCAGCAGCTTAGGATCGAATACGCAGTATTTT. This sequence encodes CASSLGSNTQYF.

There are a few counts of this clonotype. The chain uses TRBV5-1 and TRBJ1-4; D gene unclear. The CDR3 spans 15 residues. Trimming removed 0 bases from V and 7 bases from J, with 13 bases in between. Germline CDR1 and CDR2: SGHRS and YFSETQ. The CDR3 DNA is TGCGCCAGCAGCTTGGCCGGACGGCTTGGTGAAAAACTGTTTTTT. This translates into CASSLAGRLGEKLFF.

The V call is TRBV19, the J call TRBJ2-1; 11 nucleotides match TRBD1. The CDR3 is 16 residues long. The germline CDR1 and CDR2 sequences are LNHDA and SQIVND (reference sequence). With V trimmed by 5 bases and J by 9 bases, 12 bases remained unmatched. The CDR3 DNA is TGTGCCAGTAGTGACGGACAGGGGGCGATGATAACTGAGCAGTTCTTC. This translates into CASSDGQGAMITEQFF.

This clonotype has ten or more counts. The chain joins TRBV20-1 to TRBJ2-7; D is tentatively TRBD1 or TRBD2 (5 bases each). Germline CDR1 and CDR2: DFQATT and SNEGSKA (reference sequence). The CDR3 consists of 13 residues. Deletions cut 5 bases from V and 5 bases from J, with 16 bases between. CDR3 DNA: TGCAGTGCTTCGAGGGGCGCGGGCAACGAGCAGTACTTC. This codes for CSASRGAGNEQYF.

This clonotype has more than one count but fewer than ten. The V call is TRBV29-1, the J call TRBJ2-3; 9 nucleotides line up with TRBD1. Looked up from germline, CDR1 is SQVTM and CDR2 is ANQGSEA. The CDR3 loop spans 12 amino acids. V trimming: 4 bases; J trimming: 8 bases; junction bases outside the gene matches: 4. CDR3 in DNA: TGCAGCGTTGTAAGACAGGGGGTTACGCAGTATTTT. This gives the protein CSVVRQGVTQYF.

This clonotype has a count of ten or more. The chain joins TRBV6-1 to TRBJ2-7; 8 positions match TRBD2. Germline assignment: CDR1 MNHNS and CDR2 SASEGT. The CDR3 is 16 amino acids. J gave up 3 bases and V 3 bases, and 10 bases lay outside the gene matches. CDR3 nucleotides: TGTGCCAGCAGTGAGGGGCTAGCGGGTTTCCGCTACGAGCAGTACTTC. Residues: CASSEGLAGFRYEQYF.

Note on this clonotype: This may stem from a read error, because a much larger clone lies one nucleotide away. The chain combines TRBV28 with TRBJ2-4; 7 positions match TRBD1. The CDR3 is made up of 16 amino acids. From germline, CDR1 is MDHEN and CDR2 SYDVKM. In nucleotides, the CDR3 is TGTGCCAGCAGTTCCTTCCCCGGGACAGCCACAAACATTCAGTACTTC. Translating gives CASSSFPGTATNIQYF.

This clonotype has just a few counts. The V gene is TRBV27, the J gene TRBJ2-7; tentative D call: TRBD2 (6 bases). The ends were cut back, 3 bases at V and 2 bases at J, with 11 bases in the middle. The CDR3 length is 14 residues. Germline lookup yields CDR1 MNHEY and CDR2 SMNVEV (reference sequence). Written as DNA, the CDR3 is TGTGCCAGCAGTTTGACGGGAGTAGCCTACGAGCAGTACTTC. This encodes CASSLTGVAYEQYF.

This clonotype was seen ten or more times. The chain couples TRBV29-1 to TRBJ1-1, with D hard to call. This CDR3 is built from 11 residues. In germline, CDR1 is SQVTM, CDR2 ANQGSEA. With 4 bases removed from V and 1 base from J, the gap between germline ends came to 4 bases. CDR3 bases: TGCAGCGTTGGGCAGAACACTGAAGCTTTCTTT. It is translated as CSVGQNTEAFF.

The rearrangement links TRBV3-1 to TRBJ2-1; D may be TRBD2 (6 bases). Looked up from germline, CDR1 is LGHDT and CDR2 is YNNKEL (reference sequence). The ends were cut back, 3 bases at V and 10 bases at J, with 16 bases in the middle. The CDR3 runs 14 residues. The CDR3 DNA reads TGTGCCAGCAGCCAGTCGGGGACTGGATGGGAGCAGTTCTTC. This translates into CASSQSGTGWEQFF.